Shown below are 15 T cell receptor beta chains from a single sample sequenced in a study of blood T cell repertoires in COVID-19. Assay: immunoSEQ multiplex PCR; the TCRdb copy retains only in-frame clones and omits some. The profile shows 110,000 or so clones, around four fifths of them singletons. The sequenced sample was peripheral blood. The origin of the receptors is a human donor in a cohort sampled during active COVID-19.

CDR3 DNA sequence: TGTGCCAGCAGCGCGGGACTAGCGGTCACAGATACGCAGTATTTT. This translates into CASSAGLAVTDTQYF. The genes are TRBV9 and TRBJ2-3; 11 nucleotides align to TRBD2. Trimming took 3 bases from V and 2 from J; bases not matched to a gene: 2. This CDR3 has 15 amino acids. Germline CDR1 SGDLS, CDR2 YYNGEE.

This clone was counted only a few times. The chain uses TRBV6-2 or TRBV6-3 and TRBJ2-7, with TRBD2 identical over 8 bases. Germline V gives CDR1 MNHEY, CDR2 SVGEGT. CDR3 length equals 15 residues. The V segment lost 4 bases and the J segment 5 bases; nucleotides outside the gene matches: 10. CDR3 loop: CASSSSRAGEDEQYF. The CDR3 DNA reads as TGTGCCAGCAGTTCCTCTCGAGCGGGGGAGGACGAGCAGTACTTC.

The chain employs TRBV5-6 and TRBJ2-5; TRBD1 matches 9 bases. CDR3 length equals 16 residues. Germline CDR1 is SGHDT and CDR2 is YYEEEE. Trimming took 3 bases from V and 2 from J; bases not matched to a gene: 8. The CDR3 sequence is CASSWGPGTGQETQYF. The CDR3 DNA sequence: TGTGCCAGCAGCTGGGGCCCGGGGACAGGGCAAGAGACCCAGTACTTC.

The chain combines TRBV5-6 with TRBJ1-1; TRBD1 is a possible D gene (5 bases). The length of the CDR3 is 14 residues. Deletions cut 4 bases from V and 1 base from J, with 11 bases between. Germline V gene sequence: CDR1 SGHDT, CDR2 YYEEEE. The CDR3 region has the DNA TGTGCCAGCAGCGGCGGGACTGGGAACACTGAAGCTTTCTTT. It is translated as CASSGGTGNTEAFF.

This CDR3 reads CASSVGAGYEQYF. The CDR3 DNA follows: TGTGCCAGCAGCGTAGGGGCAGGGTACGAGCAGTACTTC. V and J are TRBV9 and TRBJ2-7; D might be TRBD1 (5 bases). The CDR3 contains 13 residues. Germline V lookup: CDR1 SGDLS, CDR2 YYNGEE. The V gene lost 0 bases and the J gene lost 4 bases, with 8 bases spanning the gap.

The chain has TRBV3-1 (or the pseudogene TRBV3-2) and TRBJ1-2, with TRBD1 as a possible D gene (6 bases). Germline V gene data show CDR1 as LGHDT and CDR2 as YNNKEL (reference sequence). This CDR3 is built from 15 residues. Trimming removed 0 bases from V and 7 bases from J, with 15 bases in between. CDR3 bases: TGTGCCAGCAGCCAAGATAGCACAGGGCGGGTTGGCTACACCTTC. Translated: CASSQDSTGRVGYTF.

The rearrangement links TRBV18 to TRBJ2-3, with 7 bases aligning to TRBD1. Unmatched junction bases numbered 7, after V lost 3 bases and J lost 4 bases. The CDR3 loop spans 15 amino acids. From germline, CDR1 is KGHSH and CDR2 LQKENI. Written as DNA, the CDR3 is TGTGCCAGCTCACCCCCAGGGACAGTTGCAGATACGCAGTATTTT. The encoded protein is CASSPPGTVADTQYF.

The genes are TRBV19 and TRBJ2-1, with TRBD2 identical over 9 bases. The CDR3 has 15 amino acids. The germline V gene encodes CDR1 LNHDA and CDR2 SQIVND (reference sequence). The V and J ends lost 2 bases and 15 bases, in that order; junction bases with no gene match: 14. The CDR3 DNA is TGTGCCAGTAGTATAACTCTCTCGGTAGCGGGGGATCCGTTCTTC. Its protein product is CASSITLSVAGDPFF.

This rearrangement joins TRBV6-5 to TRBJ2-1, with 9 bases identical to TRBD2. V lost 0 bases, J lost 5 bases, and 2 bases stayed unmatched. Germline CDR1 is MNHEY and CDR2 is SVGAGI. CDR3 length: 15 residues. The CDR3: CASSYSGGGDNEQFF. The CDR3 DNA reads TGTGCCAGCAGTTACTCAGGCGGGGGGGACAATGAGCAGTTCTTC.

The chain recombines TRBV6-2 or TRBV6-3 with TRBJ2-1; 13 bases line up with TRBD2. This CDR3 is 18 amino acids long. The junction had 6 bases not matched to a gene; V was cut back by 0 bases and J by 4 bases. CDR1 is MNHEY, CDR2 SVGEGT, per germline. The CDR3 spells CASSYSTSGGIIYNEQFF. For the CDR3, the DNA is TGTGCCAGCAGTTACTCGACTAGCGGGGGGATTATTTACAATGAGCAGTTCTTC.

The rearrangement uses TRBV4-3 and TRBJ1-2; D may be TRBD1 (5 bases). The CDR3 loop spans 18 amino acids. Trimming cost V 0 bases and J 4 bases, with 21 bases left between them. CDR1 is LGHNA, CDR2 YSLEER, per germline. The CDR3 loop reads CASSQDWQGLALTYGYTF. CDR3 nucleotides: TGCGCCAGCAGCCAAGATTGGCAGGGCCTGGCCCTTACCTATGGCTACACCTTC.

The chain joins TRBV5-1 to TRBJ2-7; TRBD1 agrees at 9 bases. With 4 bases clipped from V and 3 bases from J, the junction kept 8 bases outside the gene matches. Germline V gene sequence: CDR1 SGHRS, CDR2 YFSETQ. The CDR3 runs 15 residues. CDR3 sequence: CASSPQGQGDYEQYF. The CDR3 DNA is TGCGCCAGCAGCCCACAGGGACAGGGTGACTACGAGCAGTACTTC.

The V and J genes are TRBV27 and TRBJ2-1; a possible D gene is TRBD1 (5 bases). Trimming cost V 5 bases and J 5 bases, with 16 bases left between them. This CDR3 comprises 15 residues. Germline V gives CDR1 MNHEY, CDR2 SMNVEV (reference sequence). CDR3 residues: CASSPTWGRHNEQFF. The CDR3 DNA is TGTGCCAGCAGTCCCACTTGGGGCAGACACAATGAGCAGTTCTTC.

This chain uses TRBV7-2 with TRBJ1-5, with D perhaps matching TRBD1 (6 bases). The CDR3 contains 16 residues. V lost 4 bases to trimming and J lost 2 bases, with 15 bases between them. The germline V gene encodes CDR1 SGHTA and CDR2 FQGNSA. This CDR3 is CASSYGTTTGNQPQHF. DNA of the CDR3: TGTGCCAGCAGCTACGGGACAACTACGGGCAATCAGCCCCAGCATTTT. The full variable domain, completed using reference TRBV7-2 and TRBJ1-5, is GAGVSQSPSNKVTEKGKDVELRCDPISGHTALYWYRQSLGQGLEFLIYFQGNSAPDKSGLPSDRFSAERTGGSVSTLTIQRTQQEDSAVYLCASSYGTTTGNQPQHFGDGTRLSIL.

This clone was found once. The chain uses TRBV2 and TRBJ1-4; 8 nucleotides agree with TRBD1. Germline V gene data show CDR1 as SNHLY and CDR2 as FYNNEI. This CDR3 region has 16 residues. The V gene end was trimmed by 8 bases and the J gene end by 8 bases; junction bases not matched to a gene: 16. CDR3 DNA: TGTGCCAGCCTCCCAGCGACCCAAACAGGGGGGGAAAAACTGTTTTTT. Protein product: CASLPATQTGGEKLFF.